This record looks at one TCR beta chain sequence and its context. Its specificity is unknown. V lost 8 bases to trimming and J lost 7 bases, with 9 bases between them. The length of the CDR3 is 11 residues. CDR1 is LNHNV, CDR2 YYDKDF, per germline (reference sequence). This entry belongs to a study of naive and memory T cell subsets. Study results and caveats: A few larger clonotypes appeared in naive repertoires, especially CD8, possibly memory cells re-expressing CD45RA. Findings for naive and memory subsets could not be checked against ground truth.

An equimolar mix of two oligonucleotides served as the beta constant-region primer for TRBC1 and TRBC2. Nested alpha and beta constant-region primers with the SP2 primer drove four PCR rounds on ligated cDNA. The cDNA 3' end received a ligated single-stranded oligonucleotide carrying the SP2 primer and a 12-nucleotide UMI. TCRdb re-called the UMI-ligation and nested PCR reads through MiXCR, storing one row per CDR3 protein. This sample has around 100,000 distinct CDR3 sequences, with around 13% found just once. This sequence was found in a human donor in good health. The specimen sequenced was naive CD8+ T cells from blood. This chain connects TRBV15 to TRBJ2-1; D is perhaps TRBD2 (5 bases). The DNA for the CDR3 is TGTGCCACCGGAGGTAGTAATGAGCAGTTCTTC. This codes for CATGGSNEQFF. Drawing the rest from reference TRBV15 and TRBJ2-1, the complete variable domain is DAMVIQNPRYQVTQFGKPVTLSCSQTLNHNVMYWYQQKSSQAPKLLFHYYDKDFNNEADTPDNFQSRRPNTSFCFLDIRSPGLGDTAMYLCATGGSNEQFFGPGTRLTVL.